This T cell receptor beta chain was sequenced for a study of stem cell transplantation in POMP-related autoinflammatory disease. Across the whole study: Impaired MHC class I-dependent CD8+ differentiation was hypothesized from defective thymoproteasomes. CD8+ T cells were low and CD4+ cells naive-skewed before transplant. Findings of the study overall: Fewer unique TRB V-J gene pairings were identified in patients with PRAID. PRAID patients trended toward lower TRB diversity and higher clonality in all analyzed T-cell subsets.

The method was immunoSEQ multiplex PCR; TCRdb's version includes in-frame clones alone and lacks a portion of them. The sample includes roughly 11,000 clones, 85% to 90% of them seen just once. As for this clone: What it binds is unknown.

The CDR3 runs to 14 residues. Germline V gene lookup returns CDR1 MNHEY and CDR2 SMNVEV (reference sequence). The V gene end was trimmed by 4 bases and the J gene end by 4 bases; junction bases not matched to a gene: 3. PRAID featured prominent immunodeficiency. This chain uses TRBV27 with TRBJ1-3; 8 bases align to TRBD1. This specimen consisted of CD8+ T cells from PBMCs, obtained before stem cell transplantation. The TCR sequence derives from a human donor with POMP-related autoinflammation and immune dysregulation (PRAID). The CDR3, as DNA: TGTGCCAGCAGTTCCAGGACAGGGGGAAACACCATATATTTT. It codes for CASSSRTGGNTIYF.